This T cell receptor beta chain was identified in a study of CD8 T cells in ankylosing spondylitis. This clonotype was detected ten times or more. Its cognate antigen is unknown. Overall study findings and caveats: A subset of motif variants has previously been described in the synovial fluid and blood of reactive arthritis. Disease-linked clones were CD8+ and relatively rare in peripheral blood. The clones that were linked to disease were reported to be significantly enriched in matched synovial fluid samples from ankylosing spondylitis patients. It appeared that ankylosing spondylitis blood was characterized by a TCR beta motif of roughly 8 highly homologous variants.

From germline, CDR1 is DFQATT and CDR2 SNEGSKA (reference sequence). The CDR3 sequence is 13 residues long. Trimming took off 5 bases at V and 7 bases at J, with 15 bases between the two ends. TCRdb redid the calling of the 5' RACE reads with MiXCR, one entry per CDR3 protein. There are some 130,000 distinct CDR3 sequences in the sample; approximately 7.3% occur only once, and roughly 12% lies in the top ten. The sequencing input was blood, either unsorted or a sorted T cell fraction (not recorded which). This chain connects TRBV20-1 to TRBJ2-1; D assignment may be TRBD1 or TRBD2 (5 bases each). This TCR derives from a female donor with ankylosing spondylitis or in good health (not recorded which). The CDR3 sequence: CSAQLNGGNEQFF. CDR3 in DNA: TGCAGTGCTCAACTAAATGGGGGAAATGAGCAGTTCTTC.